This T cell receptor beta chain came from a study of T cell clones after liver transplantation. Study-wide background: Post-transplant blood was tracked for graft-donor-reactive T cell clones identified in a pre-transplant mixed lymphocyte reaction. Subjects received no induction therapy and standard immunosuppression until randomization at 12-24 months post-transplant. Three of eight recipients were HCV-positive; others had non-autoimmune, non-viral indications. Samples came pre-transplant, pre-randomization before withdrawal, and post-randomization after withdrawal ended.

The germline V and J ends were trimmed by 6 bases and 0 bases, with 15 bases remaining between them. The germline gives CDR1 MNHEY, CDR2 SMNVEV (reference sequence). The CDR3 loop spans 17 amino acids. Data came from immunoSEQ multiplex PCR; TCRdb stores just in-frame clones and leaves some out. The table includes more than 100,000 clones, about 88% detected once. The rearrangement uses TRBV27 and TRBJ2-6; no clear D gene. This receptor was taken from a human patient who received a liver transplant. T cells may partly derive from the graft donor. The source was CD4+ T cells from blood, collected around 49 months after liver transplant. The CDR3 bases are TGTGCCAGCAGCGATGGTCCTTCAACCTCTGGGGCCAACGTCCTGACTTTC. This translates into CASSDGPSTSGANVLTF.